This TCR beta chain is drawn from a study of CD8 T cells in ankylosing spondylitis. Findings and limits, study-wide: Seemingly distinctive of ankylosing spondylitis blood was a TCR beta motif formed by eight highly homologous variants.

Germline V gives CDR1 SGHTA, CDR2 FQGTGA. With V trimmed by 5 bases and J by 0 bases, 13 bases remained unmatched. The CDR3 totals 19 residues. From the 5' RACE reads, TCRdb called clonotypes with MiXCR, one entry per CDR3 protein. The data hold 200,000 to 250,000 distinct CDR3 sequences, with over 9.5% observed a single time. The table lists this clonotype with a few counts. Its target is unknown. The chain recombines TRBV7-3 with TRBJ2-3, with 11 bases identical to TRBD2. Material: blood, either unsorted or a sorted T cell fraction (not recorded which). The clonotype was recovered from a male donor with ankylosing spondylitis or in good health (not recorded which). The CDR3 DNA is TGTGCCAGCAGCCGCGCCGATAGCGGGGGGGCCTCTAGCACAGATACGCAGTATTTT. Its translation is CASSRADSGGASSTDTQYF.